These T cell receptor beta chains were read from a single sample in a study of blood T cell repertoires in COVID-19. TCRdb's table, derived via immunoSEQ multiplex PCR, lists solely in-frame clones and lacks some. The table has 250,000 or so clones, 70% to 90% seen once; the top ten hold roughly 4.9%. Sequencing was performed on peripheral blood. These receptors were collected from a woman aged 55-69 years with COVID-19, enrolled during active disease. Each CDR3 is given with its conserved first and last residue. Each record gives: CDR3 length, D gene, clone size, V gene, J gene, CDR3 DNA, CDR3 protein. D genes are given only for firm matches. The size entry is marked missing in some rows and otherwise reads once, few, many or a size class.

length: 19
D: TRBD2
size: .
V: TRBV7-8
J: TRBJ2-2
DNA: TGTGCCAACGCGGCTAGCGGGACCCTACCGCCAACGAACACCGGGGAGCTGTTTTTT
CDR3: CANAASGTLPPTNTGELFF

length: 11
D: .
size: .
V: TRBV10-3
J: TRBJ1-1
DNA: TGTGCCATCAGTGAGACGGCTGAAGCTTTCTTT
CDR3: CAISETAEAFF

length: 15
D: .
size: .
V: TRBV5-4
J: TRBJ2-5
DNA: TGTGCCAGCAGCTTGGAGGCGGGATTGGTGGAGACCCAGTACTTC
CDR3: CASSLEAGLVETQYF

length: 15
D: .
size: .
V: TRBV5-4
J: TRBJ2-2
DNA: TGTGCCAGCAGTCTTGGGGGGGGCGGCACCGGGGAGCTGTTTTTT
CDR3: CASSLGGGGTGELFF

length: 14
D: .
size: .
V: TRBV7-3
J: TRBJ1-1
DNA: TGTGCCAGCAGCTTACAGGGAAGAGACACTGAAGCTTTCTTT
CDR3: CASSLQGRDTEAFF

length: 18
D: .
size: .
V: TRBV9
J: TRBJ2-3
DNA: TGTGCCAGCAGCGTAGCTCAGCGGGCGCTCACTAGCACAGATACGCAGTATTTT
CDR3: CASSVAQRALTSTDTQYF

length: 15
D: TRBD1
size: .
V: TRBV7-2
J: TRBJ1-3
DNA: TGTGCCAGCAGCCTACAGGGGCTTACTGGAAACACCATATATTTT
CDR3: CASSLQGLTGNTIYF

length: 14
D: TRBD2
size: .
V: TRBV24-1
J: TRBJ2-2
DNA: TGTGCCACCACGGCGGGAGGGAACACCGGGGAGCTGTTTTTT
CDR3: CATTAGGNTGELFF

length: 15
D: .
size: .
V: TRBV28
J: TRBJ2-1
DNA: TGTGCCAGCAGTTTACTTTGGCGGGACGACAATGAGCAGTTCTTC
CDR3: CASSLLWRDDNEQFF

length: 12
D: .
size: .
V: TRBV7-2
J: TRBJ1-6
DNA: TGTGCCAGCAGCTTAGCCTTTCCACCCCTCCACTTT
CDR3: CASSLAFPPLHF

length: 14
D: .
size: .
V: TRBV7-2
J: TRBJ2-2
DNA: TGTGCCAGCAGCGCAGTTCGGGGGACCGGGGAGCTGTTTTTT
CDR3: CASSAVRGTGELFF

length: 14
D: TRBD1
size: .
V: TRBV5-1
J: TRBJ1-1
DNA: TGCGCCAGCAGCGTCCGGACAGGGAACACTGAAGCTTTCTTT
CDR3: CASSVRTGNTEAFF

length: 14
D: TRBD1
size: .
V: TRBV11-1
J: TRBJ1-1
DNA: TGTGCCAGCTCAAGGGGGCTCATGAACACTGAAGCTTTCTTT
CDR3: CASSRGLMNTEAFF

length: 15
D: TRBD2
size: .
V: TRBV20-1
J: TRBJ2-7
DNA: TGCAGTGCTAGTCCTAGCGGGAGAGGTTACTACGAGCAGTACTTC
CDR3: CSASPSGRGYYEQYF

length: 14
D: TRBD1
size: .
V: TRBV30
J: TRBJ2-4
DNA: TGTGCCTGGAGTTCTGACAGAGGGGGCCCGATTCAGTACTTC
CDR3: CAWSSDRGGPIQYF

length: 16
D: TRBD1
size: .
V: TRBV5-1
J: TRBJ2-2
DNA: TGCGCCAGCAGAACCGGGACAGGGATGTCATCCGGGGAGCTGTTTTTT
CDR3: CASRTGTGMSSGELFF

length: 14
D: TRBD1
size: .
V: TRBV19
J: TRBJ1-5
DNA: TGTGCCAGTAGTGGGGACAGTAGCAATCAGCCCCAGCATTTT
CDR3: CASSGDSSNQPQHF

length: 15
D: TRBD2
size: .
V: TRBV7-8
J: TRBJ2-1
DNA: TGTGCCAGCAGCTTAGAGGGCGGGAGGAGGGGTGAGCAGTTCTTC
CDR3: CASSLEGGRRGEQFF

length: 15
D: TRBD2
size: .
V: TRBV5-1
J: TRBJ2-5
DNA: TGCGCCAGCAGCGCCATGACTCTAGCGGGGGAGACCCAGTACTTC
CDR3: CASSAMTLAGETQYF

length: 14
D: .
size: .
V: TRBV19
J: TRBJ1-1
DNA: TGTGCCAGTAGTATAGAGCGGGTGGGCTCGCAAACTTTCTTT
CDR3: CASSIERVGSQTFF

length: 14
D: TRBD1
size: .
V: TRBV9
J: TRBJ1-1
DNA: TGTGCCAGCAGCGTAGACAACAGGGGGACTGAAGCTTTCTTT
CDR3: CASSVDNRGTEAFF

length: 22
D: TRBD2
size: .
V: TRBV18
J: TRBJ2-7
DNA: TGTGCCAGCTCACTGGGCTACATTAATTCCGGGACTAGCGGGGAGAGGGTATACGAGCAGTACTTC
CDR3: CASSLGYINSGTSGERVYEQYF

length: 15
D: .
size: .
V: TRBV5-6
J: TRBJ2-6
DNA: TGTGCCAGCCTAGTCCTAGCTCATGGGGCCAACGTCCTGACTTTC
CDR3: CASLVLAHGANVLTF

length: 14
D: .
size: few
V: TRBV5-6
J: TRBJ1-6
DNA: TGTGCCAGCGGACCGGGGGACCTTAATTCACCCCTCCACTTT
CDR3: CASGPGDLNSPLHF